This T cell receptor (beta chain) comes out of a study of metastatic and nonmetastatic thyroid tumors. For the study at large: The authors compared repertoires across blood and tumor or nodule tissue from malignant and benign thyroid patients.

This clone has ten or more counts. Its specificity is unknown. The same CDR3 arises from other DNA sequences in this sample as well. Study results and limitations: Malignant tumors reportedly showed significantly higher TCR beta diversity than benign nodules in both blood and tumor.

Treatment of any kind had been given to no patient before thyroid surgery. In the original analysis: Built for papillary thyroid cancer, a distant-metastasis classifier drew on CDR3 differences across clinicopathological groups. TCRdb reprocessed the PCR reads using MiXCR. The V and J calls come from TCRdb's annotation, not from the publication. The sample contains 25,000 or so clones, around 15% of which appear only once. CDR3 length: 15 residues. Per the germline V gene, CDR1 is MNHNS and CDR2 is SASEGT. The V and J ends lost 8 bases and 9 bases, in that order; junction bases with no gene match: 16.

The material sequenced was blood. The sequence was collected from a male donor with papillary thyroid cancer or a benign thyroid nodule (not recorded which). Some clones in this sample may be carry-over from other donors' samples. J is TRBJ2-1 and V is TRBV6-1, with 7 nucleotides matching TRBD2. CDR3 region: CASPKICAGVTEQFF. The CDR3 nucleotides are TGTGCCAGCCCTAAGATTTGCGCGGGAGTCACTGAGCAGTTCTTC.